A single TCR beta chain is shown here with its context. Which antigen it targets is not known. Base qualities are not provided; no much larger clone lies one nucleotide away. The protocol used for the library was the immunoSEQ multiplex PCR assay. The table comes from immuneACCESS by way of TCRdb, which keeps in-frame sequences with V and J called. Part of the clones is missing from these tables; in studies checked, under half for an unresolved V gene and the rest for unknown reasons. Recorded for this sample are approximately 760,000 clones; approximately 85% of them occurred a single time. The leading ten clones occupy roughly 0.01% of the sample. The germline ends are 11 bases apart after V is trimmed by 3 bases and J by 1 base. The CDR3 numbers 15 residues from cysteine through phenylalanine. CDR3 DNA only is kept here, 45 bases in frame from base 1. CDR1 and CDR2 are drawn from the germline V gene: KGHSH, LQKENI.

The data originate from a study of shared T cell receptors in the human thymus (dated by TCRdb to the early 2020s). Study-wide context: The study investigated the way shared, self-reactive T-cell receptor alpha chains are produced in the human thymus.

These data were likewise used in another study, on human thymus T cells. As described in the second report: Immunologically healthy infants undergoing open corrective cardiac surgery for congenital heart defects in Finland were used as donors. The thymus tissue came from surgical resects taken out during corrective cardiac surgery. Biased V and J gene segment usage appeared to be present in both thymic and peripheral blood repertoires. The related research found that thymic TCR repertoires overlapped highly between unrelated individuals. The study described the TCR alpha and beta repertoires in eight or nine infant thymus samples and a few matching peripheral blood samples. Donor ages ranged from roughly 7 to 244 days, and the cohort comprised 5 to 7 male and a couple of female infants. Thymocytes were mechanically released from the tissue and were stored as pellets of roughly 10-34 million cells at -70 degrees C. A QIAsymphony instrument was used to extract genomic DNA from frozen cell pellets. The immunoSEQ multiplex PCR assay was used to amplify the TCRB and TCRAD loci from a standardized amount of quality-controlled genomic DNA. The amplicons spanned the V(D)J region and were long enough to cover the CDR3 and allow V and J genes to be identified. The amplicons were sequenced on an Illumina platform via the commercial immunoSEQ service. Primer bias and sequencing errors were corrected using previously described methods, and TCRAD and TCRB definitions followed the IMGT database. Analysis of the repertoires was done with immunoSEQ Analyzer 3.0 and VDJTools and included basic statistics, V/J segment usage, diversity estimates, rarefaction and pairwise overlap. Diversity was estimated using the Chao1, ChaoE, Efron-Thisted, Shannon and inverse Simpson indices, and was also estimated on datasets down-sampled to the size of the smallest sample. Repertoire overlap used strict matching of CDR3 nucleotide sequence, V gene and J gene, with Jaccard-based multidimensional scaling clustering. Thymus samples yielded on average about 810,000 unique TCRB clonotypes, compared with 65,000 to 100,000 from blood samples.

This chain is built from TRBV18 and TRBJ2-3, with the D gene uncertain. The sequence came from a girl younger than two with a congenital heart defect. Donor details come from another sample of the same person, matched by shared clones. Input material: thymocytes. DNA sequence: TGTGCCAGCTCACCGGCCCTTCGCCGCACAGATACGCAGTATTTT. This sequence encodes CASSPALRRTDTQYF.